Following are 7 T cell receptor beta chains from one sample sequenced in a study of low-dose radiotherapy and immunotherapy resistance in tumors. Specified time point: after trial treatment. Specified treatment: LDRT plus nivolumab, ipilimumab, low-dose cyclophosphamide and aspirin (RACIN trial). Alpha and beta chains were covered, as first-strand cDNA relied on TRAV- and TRBV-specific primers. For amplifying TCRs, the PCR ran for approximately 18 cycles with Phusion, which was used together with a constant-region primer and the adapter on the V primers. TCRdb itself ran the reads through MiXCR, one entry per CDR3 protein. The table has under 70,000 distinct CDR3 sequences, about 25% seen once; the top ten hold around 6.5%. This specimen was PBMCs, taken after low-dose radiotherapy plus immunotherapy. The receptor source for this set is a male donor with prostate cancer.

At least ten counts were recorded for this clonotype. V gene TRBV7-8 combines with J gene TRBJ1-5; D unresolved. Germline lookup yields CDR1 SGHVS and CDR2 FQNEAQ. This CDR3 is built from 17 residues. Trimming stripped 5 bases from V and 0 bases from J, with 17 bases between. The CDR3, as DNA: TGTGCCAGCAGCAAGGACGTCGGAGACCATAGCAATCAGCCCCAGCATTTT. As protein: CASSKDVGDHSNQPQHF. The entire variable domain, with the rest obtained from reference TRBV7-8 and TRBJ1-5, is as follows: GAGVSQSPRYKVAKRGQDVALRCDPISGHVSLFWYQQALGQGPEFLTYFQNEAQLDKSGLPSDRFFAERPEGSVSTLKIQRTQQEDSAVYLCASSKDVGDHSNQPQHFGDGTRLSIL.

This clonotype was recorded many times. The genes are TRBV9 and TRBJ2-7; 7 positions agree with TRBD2. J gave up 4 bases and V 0 bases, and 13 bases lay outside the gene matches. The CDR3 loop spans 17 amino acids. The germline CDR1 and CDR2 sequences are SGDLS and YYNGEE. CDR3: CASSVATGSAGEYEQYF. The CDR3 region has the DNA TGTGCCAGCAGCGTAGCTACCGGTTCGGCGGGAGAGTACGAGCAGTACTTC. Full variable domain (remainder filled in from reference TRBV9 and TRBJ2-7): DSGVTQTPKHLITATGQRVTLRCSPRSGDLSVYWYQQSLDQGLQFLIQYYNGEERAKGNILERFSAQQFPDLHSELNLSSLELGDSALYFCASSVATGSAGEYEQYFGPGTRLTVT.

The sample holds many counts of this clonotype. The chain employs TRBV4-3 and TRBJ2-1; weak D call: TRBD1 (5 bases). CDR3 length: 14 amino acids. V was cut by 4 bases and J by 6 bases, with 13 bases left in between. Germline V CDR1 and CDR2: LGHNA, YSLEER. The CDR3 DNA sequence: TGCGCCAGCAGCCGCCCTGACAGTTCCAATGAGCAGTTCTTC. Translating it yields CASSRPDSSNEQFF.

This clonotype was seen ten or more times. This rearrangement joins TRBV3-1 to TRBJ2-3; 7 bases map to TRBD2. The V segment lost 8 bases and the J segment 2 bases; nucleotides outside the gene matches: 4. The CDR3 loop spans 13 amino acids. CDR1 is LGHDT and CDR2 is YNNKEL in the germline V gene (reference sequence). CDR3 sequence: CASGRGNTDTQYF. The CDR3 coding sequence is TGTGCCAGCGGGCGGGGGAACACAGATACGCAGTATTTT.

In its sample, this clonotype was seen many times. The chain links TRBV29-1 to TRBJ2-2; D might be TRBD1 (5 bases). Germline-derived CDR1 and CDR2 are SQVTM and ANQGSEA. V was trimmed by 6 bases and J by 0 bases, leaving 11 bases between them. The length of the CDR3 is 14 residues. CDR3: CSVSGRANTGELFF. CDR3 nucleotide sequence: TGCAGCGTCTCCGGCAGGGCGAACACCGGGGAGCTGTTTTTT.

This clonotype was seen repeatedly, ten times or more. The chain carries TRBV6-6 and TRBJ2-2; 11 positions match TRBD2. CDR3 size: 18 residues. Germline V gives CDR1 MNHNY, CDR2 SVGAGI (reference sequence). V dropped 8 bases and J dropped 4; count of bases not matched to a gene: 15. The CDR3 loop reads CASSGLVVAGGPTGELFF. CDR3 nucleotide sequence: TGTGCCAGCTCGGGCCTGGTGGTAGCGGGAGGGCCCACCGGGGAGCTGTTTTTT.

There are a few counts of this clonotype. V and J are TRBV20-1 and TRBJ2-5; tentatively, D is TRBD1 or TRBD2 (5 bases each). CDR3 size: 11 residues. Trimming shortened V by 6 bases and J by 5 bases, and 10 bases separated the two germline ends. In germline, CDR1 is DFQATT, CDR2 SNEGSKA (reference sequence). The CDR3 coding sequence is TGCAGTGCAGGGACGTTGGAGACCCAGTACTTC. Translated: CSAGTLETQYF.